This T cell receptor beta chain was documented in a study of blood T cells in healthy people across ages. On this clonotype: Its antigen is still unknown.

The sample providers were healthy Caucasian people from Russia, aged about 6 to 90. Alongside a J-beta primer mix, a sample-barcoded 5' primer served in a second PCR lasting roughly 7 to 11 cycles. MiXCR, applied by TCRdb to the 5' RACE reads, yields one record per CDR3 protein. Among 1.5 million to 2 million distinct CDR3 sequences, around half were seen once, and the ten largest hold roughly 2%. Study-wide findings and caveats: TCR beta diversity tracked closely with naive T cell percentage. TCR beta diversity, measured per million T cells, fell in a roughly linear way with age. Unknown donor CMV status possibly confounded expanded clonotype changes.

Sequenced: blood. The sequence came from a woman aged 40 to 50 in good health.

The DNA of the CDR3 is TGTGCCAGCAGCGTAGCTATGGACCGCCCAAGCTCCTACAATGAGCAGTTCTTC. This sequence encodes CASSVAMDRPSSYNEQFF. This chain connects TRBV9 to TRBJ2-1; D not certain. Germline V gene sequence: CDR1 SGDLS, CDR2 YYNGEE. V lost 0 bases to trimming and J lost 0 bases, with 16 bases between them. The CDR3 extends over 18 amino acids.